The TCR beta chain described here comes from a study of cytomegalovirus exposure and HLA in healthy donors. As for this clone: The antigen is not known.

The PCR was carried out with 60 Vbeta primers and 13 Jbeta primers. Some clones are missing from TCRdb's copy, which holds only in-frame ones; the method was immunoSEQ multiplex PCR. This repertoire includes approximately 100,000 clones. V dropped 0 bases and J dropped 4 bases, with 12 bases sitting between them. The CDR3 extends over 15 amino acids. Germline assignment: CDR1 SGHRS and CDR2 YFSETQ. Whole-study findings and limits: One cluster of highly shared sequence variants probably arose as a sequencing artifact.

The V gene is TRBV5-1, the J gene TRBJ2-3, with TRBD1 as a possible D gene (6 bases). The specimen was PBMCs. The sequence came from a man in his forties or fifties in good health and CMV-seronegative. DNA for the CDR3: TGCGCCAGCAGCTTGGCCCAGGGGCTACCAGATACGCAGTATTTT. It yields the protein CASSLAQGLPDTQYF. Complete variable domain (other parts from reference TRBV5-1 and TRBJ2-3): KAGVTQTPRYLIKTRGQQVTLSCSPISGHRSVSWYQQTPGQGLQFLFEYFSETQRNKGNFPGRFSGRQFSNSRSEMNVSTLELGDSALYLCASSLAQGLPDTQYFGPGTRLTVL.